The following is a T cell receptor (beta chain) sequence with its context. This entry comes from a study of CD8 T cells in Susac syndrome. While CD8+ and CD4+ T cells were isolated negatively, TEMRA cells were enriched by FACS. Random hexamers were used to reverse transcribe the RNA input (about 0.5 to 1 ug). Using its own MiXCR run on the immunoSEQ multiplex PCR reads, TCRdb lists one record per CDR3 protein. The table includes 400,000 or so distinct CDR3 sequences, 85% to 90% detected once. This CDR3 region has 13 residues. Trimming took 5 bases from V and 8 from J, leaving 15 bases between them. Germline V gives CDR1 MGHRA, CDR2 YSYEKL.

This receptor was taken from a human donor with multiple sclerosis. The chain uses TRBV4-1 and TRBJ1-2; the D gene is possibly TRBD1 (5 bases). The source material was CD8+ T cells from PBMCs. The CDR3 loop is CASSSPGGMGYTF. The DNA of the CDR3 is TGCGCCAGCAGCTCCCCCGGGGGAATGGGCTACACCTTC.